This record covers a single T cell receptor (beta chain). Its target is unknown. This record comes from a study of identical twins. TCRdb analysed the 5' RACE reads with MiXCR anew, one entry per CDR3 protein. The sample yields 700,000 to 950,000 distinct CDR3 sequences, roughly an eighth seen once. The CDR3 extends over 16 amino acids. V dropped 4 bases and J dropped 2 bases, with 15 bases sitting between them. In germline, CDR1 is SGHKS, CDR2 YYEKEE (reference sequence). Study outcomes and limitations: Cross-sectional statistics underpinned the conclusions; the same donors were not followed. Within cord blood, abundant beta clonotypes carried fewer insertions, but memory repertoires showed no such trend. Excess low generation probability was seen in twin-shared out-of-frame alpha sequences. Beta out-of-frame twin sharing showed a weaker excess.

The same sample was also used in a study of yellow fever vaccine responses in identical twins.

The specimen sequenced was PBMCs. This receptor was taken from a woman under 30 in good health. V usage is TRBV5-5 and J usage is TRBJ2-2; D perhaps matches TRBD2 (5 bases). The CDR3 DNA follows: TGTGCCAGCAGCGGCCCGGAGGCCACCAACACCGGGGAGCTGTTTTTT. It codes for CASSGPEATNTGELFF.